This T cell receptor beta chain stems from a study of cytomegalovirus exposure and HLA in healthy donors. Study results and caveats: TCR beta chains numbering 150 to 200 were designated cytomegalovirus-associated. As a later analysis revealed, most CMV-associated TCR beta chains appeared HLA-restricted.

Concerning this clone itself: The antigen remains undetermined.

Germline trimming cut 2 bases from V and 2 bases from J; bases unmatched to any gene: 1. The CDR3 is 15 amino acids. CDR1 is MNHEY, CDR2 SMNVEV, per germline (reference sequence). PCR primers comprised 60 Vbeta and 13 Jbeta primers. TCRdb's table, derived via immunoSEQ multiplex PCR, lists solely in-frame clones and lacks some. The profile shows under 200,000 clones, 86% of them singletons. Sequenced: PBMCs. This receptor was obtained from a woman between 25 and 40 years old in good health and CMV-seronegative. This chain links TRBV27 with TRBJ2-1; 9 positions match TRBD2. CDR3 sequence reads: CASSLVAGAYNEQFF. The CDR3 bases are TGTGCCAGCAGTTTAGTAGCGGGGGCCTACAATGAGCAGTTCTTC.